This T cell receptor (beta chain) was recovered during a study of cytomegalovirus exposure and HLA in healthy donors. Turning to this clone: What it binds is unknown.

Study observations and caveats: In an earlier analysis, about 90% or about 30%: the productive usage of most TCR beta V segments.

With 60 Vbeta and 13 Jbeta primers, the PCR was carried out. Clones were read by immunoSEQ multiplex PCR, and TCRdb kept only the in-frame ones, dropping some. The sample shows roughly 120,000 clones, 80% of them seen only once. The CDR3 length is 15 residues. V trimming: 0 bases; J trimming: 4 bases; junction bases outside the gene matches: 6. Per the germline V gene, CDR1 is SGHTA and CDR2 is FQGNSA. Sequences were obtained from PBMCs. This clonotype was sampled from a man younger than 40 in good health and CMV-seronegative. The rearrangement links TRBV7-2 to TRBJ2-7, with TRBD2 matching over 7 bases. In nucleotides, the CDR3 is TGTGCCAGCAGCTTAGCGGCTAGCGGATCTTACGAGCAGTACTTC. It is translated as CASSLAASGSYEQYF.